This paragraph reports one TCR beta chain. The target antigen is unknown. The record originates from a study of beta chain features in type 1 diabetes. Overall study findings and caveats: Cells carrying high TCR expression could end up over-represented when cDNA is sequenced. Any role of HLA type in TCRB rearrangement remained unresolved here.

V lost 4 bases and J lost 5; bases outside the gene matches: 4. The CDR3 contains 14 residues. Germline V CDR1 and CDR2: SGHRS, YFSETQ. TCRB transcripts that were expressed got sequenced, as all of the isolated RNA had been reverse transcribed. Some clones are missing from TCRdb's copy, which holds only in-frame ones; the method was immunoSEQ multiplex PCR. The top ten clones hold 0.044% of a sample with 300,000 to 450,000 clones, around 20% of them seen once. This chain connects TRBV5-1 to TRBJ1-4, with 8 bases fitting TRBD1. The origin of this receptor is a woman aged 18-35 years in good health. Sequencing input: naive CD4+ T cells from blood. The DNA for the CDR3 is TGCGCCAGCAGCGAGGGACAGGTCAATGAAAAACTGTTTTTT. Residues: CASSEGQVNEKLFF. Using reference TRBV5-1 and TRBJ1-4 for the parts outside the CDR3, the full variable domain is KAGVTQTPRYLIKTRGQQVTLSCSPISGHRSVSWYQQTPGQGLQFLFEYFSETQRNKGNFPGRFSGRQFSNSRSEMNVSTLELGDSALYLCASSEGQVNEKLFFGSGTQLSVL.